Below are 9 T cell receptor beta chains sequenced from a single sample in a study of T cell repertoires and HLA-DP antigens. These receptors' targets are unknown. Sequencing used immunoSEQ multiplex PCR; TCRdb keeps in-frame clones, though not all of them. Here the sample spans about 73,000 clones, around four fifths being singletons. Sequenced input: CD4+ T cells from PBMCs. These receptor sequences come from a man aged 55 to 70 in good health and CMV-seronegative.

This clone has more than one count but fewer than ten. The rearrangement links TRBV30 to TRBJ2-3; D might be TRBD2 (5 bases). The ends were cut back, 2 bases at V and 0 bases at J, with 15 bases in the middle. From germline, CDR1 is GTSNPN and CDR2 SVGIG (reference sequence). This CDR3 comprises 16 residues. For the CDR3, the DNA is TGTGCCTGGAGTTCAGGACTGGCTCGAAGCACAGATACGCAGTATTTT. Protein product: CAWSSGLARSTDTQYF.

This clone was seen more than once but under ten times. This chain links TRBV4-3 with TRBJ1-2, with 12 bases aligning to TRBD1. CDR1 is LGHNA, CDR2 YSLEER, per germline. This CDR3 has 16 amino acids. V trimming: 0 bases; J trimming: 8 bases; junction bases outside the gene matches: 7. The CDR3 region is CASSQDGTGGFGGYTF. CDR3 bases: TGCGCCAGCAGCCAAGATGGGACAGGGGGCTTTGGAGGCTACACCTTC.

CDR3 DNA sequence: TGTGCCAGCAGCCCCCTCTGGGACAGGGGTTACGAGCAGTACTTC. Translated: CASSPLWDRGYEQYF. This chain joins TRBV28 and TRBJ2-7; TRBD1 agrees at 10 bases. Germline CDR1 and CDR2: MDHEN and SYDVKM. This CDR3 has 15 amino acids. V was pared by 6 bases and J by 4 bases, with 9 bases of the junction left unmatched.

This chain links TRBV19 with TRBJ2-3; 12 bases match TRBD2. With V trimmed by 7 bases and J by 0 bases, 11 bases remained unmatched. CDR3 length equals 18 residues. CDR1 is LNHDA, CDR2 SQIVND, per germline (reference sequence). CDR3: CASTPRTSGATSTDTQYF. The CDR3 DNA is TGTGCCAGTACCCCACGGACTAGCGGGGCCACTAGCACAGATACGCAGTATTTT. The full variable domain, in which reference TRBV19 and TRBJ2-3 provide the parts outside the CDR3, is DGGITQSPKYLFRKEGQNVTLSCEQNLNHDAMYWYRQDPGQGLRLIYYSQIVNDFQKGDIAEGYSVSREKKESFPLTVTSAQKNPTAFYLCASTPRTSGATSTDTQYFGPGTRLTVL.

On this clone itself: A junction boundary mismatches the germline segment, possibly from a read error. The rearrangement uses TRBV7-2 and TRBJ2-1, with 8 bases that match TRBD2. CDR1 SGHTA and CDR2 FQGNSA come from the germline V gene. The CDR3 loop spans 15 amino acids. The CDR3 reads CASSRLAFRYSEQFF. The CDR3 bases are TGTGCCAGCAGCCGACTAGCGTTTCGGTACAGTGAGCAGTTCTTC. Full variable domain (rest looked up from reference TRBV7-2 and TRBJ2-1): GAGVSQSPSNKVTEKGKDVELRCDPISGHTALYWYRQSLGQGLEFLIYFQGNSAPDKSGLPSDRFSAERTGGSVSTLTIQRTQQEDSAVYLCASSRLAFRYSEQFFGPGTRLTVL.

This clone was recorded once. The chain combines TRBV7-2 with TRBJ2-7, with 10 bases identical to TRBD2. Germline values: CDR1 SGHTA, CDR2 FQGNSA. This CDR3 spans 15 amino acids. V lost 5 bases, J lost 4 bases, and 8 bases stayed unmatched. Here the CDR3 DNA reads TGTGCCAGCAGCCTCCGGGCTAGCGGGGGTTACGAGCAGTACTTC. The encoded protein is CASSLRASGGYEQYF.

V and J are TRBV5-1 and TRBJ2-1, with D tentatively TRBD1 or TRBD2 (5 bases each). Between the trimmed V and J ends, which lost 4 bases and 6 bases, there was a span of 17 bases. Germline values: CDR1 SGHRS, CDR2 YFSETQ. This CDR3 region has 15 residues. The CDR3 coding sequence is TGCGCCAGCAGCCTCATGAGGGGCGGAGGCAATGAGCAGTTCTTC. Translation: CASSLMRGGGNEQFF.

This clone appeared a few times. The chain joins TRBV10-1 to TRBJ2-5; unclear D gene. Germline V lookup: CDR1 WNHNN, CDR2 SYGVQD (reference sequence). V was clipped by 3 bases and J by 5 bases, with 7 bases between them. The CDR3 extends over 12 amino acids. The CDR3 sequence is CASSETTETQYF. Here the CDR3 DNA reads TGCGCCAGCAGTGAAACAACCGAGACCCAGTACTTC.

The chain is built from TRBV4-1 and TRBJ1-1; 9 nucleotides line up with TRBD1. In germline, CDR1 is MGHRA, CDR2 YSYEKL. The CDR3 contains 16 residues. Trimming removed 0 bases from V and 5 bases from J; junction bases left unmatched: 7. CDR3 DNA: TGCGCCAGCAGCCAAGAAACGACAGGGGGATGGACTGAAGCTTTCTTT. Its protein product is CASSQETTGGWTEAFF.